The 32 T cell receptor beta chains listed next were all sequenced from one sample in a study of technical replicates of blood from a handful of donors. Libraries were prepared by immunoSEQ multiplex PCR; TCRdb keeps only in-frame clonotypes and omits some of them. This table has fewer than 100,000 clones, 95% to 97% appearing once. The sample comprised T cells isolated from PBMCs. The source is a human donor in good health.

The rearrangement links TRBV5-1 to TRBJ2-3, with a tentative D call TRBD2 (7 bases). V was shortened by 3 bases and J by 2 bases, with 10 bases between the two germline ends. The CDR3 consists of 14 residues. The germline gives CDR1 SGHRS, CDR2 YFSETQ. This chain's CDR3 is CASSSGGPTDTQYF. CDR3 bases: TGCGCCAGCAGCTCCGGGGGGCCCACAGATACGCAGTATTTT.

The sample holds one count of this clone. The chain carries TRBV29-1 and TRBJ2-7; 10 bases line up with TRBD1. Germline V lookup: CDR1 SQVTM, CDR2 ANQGSEA. V lost 0 bases and J lost 3; bases outside the gene matches: 2. There are 14 residues in the CDR3. The CDR3 spells CSVEEDRGFYEQYF. The CDR3 DNA is TGCAGCGTTGAAGAGGACAGGGGGTTCTACGAGCAGTACTTC.

A single count supports this clone. The rearrangement joins TRBV10-3 to TRBJ1-3; no firm D call. Germline loops: CDR1 ENHRY, CDR2 SYGVKD. Trimming pared 5 bases from V and 0 bases from J, leaving 14 bases between. This CDR3 is 16 amino acids long. The CDR3 region has the DNA TGTGCCATCAGTCAGTTGGACTTCAGCTCTGGAAACACCATATATTTT. This translates into CAISQLDFSSGNTIYF.

V gene TRBV6-5 combines with J gene TRBJ1-2, with D perhaps TRBD1 (5 bases). Deletions cut 6 bases from V and 0 bases from J, with 8 bases between. Germline V gives CDR1 MNHEY, CDR2 SVGAGI. This CDR3 spans 13 amino acids. The CDR3 sequence is CASSQGPNYGYTF. Here the CDR3 DNA reads TGTGCCAGCAGCCAGGGTCCTAACTATGGCTACACCTTC.

The chain employs TRBV4-2 and TRBJ2-3; 8 positions agree with TRBD2. Looked up from germline, CDR1 is LGHNA and CDR2 is YNFKEQ. The CDR3 consists of 16 residues. The V segment lost 4 bases and the J segment 1 base; nucleotides outside the gene matches: 7. The CDR3 sequence: CASSPSGTRGTDTQYF. The DNA of the CDR3 is TGTGCCAGCAGCCCCTCCGGGACTAGGGGCACAGATACGCAGTATTTT.

V usage is TRBV27 and J usage is TRBJ1-1, with D tentatively TRBD1 (6 bases). The germline V and J ends were trimmed by 5 bases and 1 base, with 14 bases remaining between them. Looked up from germline, CDR1 is MNHEY and CDR2 is SMNVEV (reference sequence). This CDR3 contains 15 residues. DNA for the CDR3: TGTGCCAGCAGTAAAACGGACAGTGGGAACACTGAAGCTTTCTTT. Protein sequence: CASSKTDSGNTEAFF.

This chain connects TRBV10-3 to TRBJ2-7, with 7 bases that match TRBD2. This CDR3 is 15 amino acids long. The V gene's germline CDR1 is ENHRY and CDR2 SYGVKD. J gave up 2 bases and V 6 bases, and 10 bases lay outside the gene matches. The CDR3 nucleotides are TGTGCCATCAGCGACCCGGGGGGAGGTGCCTACGAGCAGTACTTC. It is translated as CAISDPGGGAYEQYF.

The gene calls are TRBV11-2 and TRBJ1-2; the D is unclear. Germline assignment: CDR1 SGHAT and CDR2 FQNNGV. V was trimmed by 0 bases and J by 2 bases, leaving 4 bases between them. The CDR3 spans 13 residues. The CDR3 DNA reads TGTGCCAGCAGCTTAGACGGGAACTATGGCTACACCTTC. It encodes CASSLDGNYGYTF.

The gene calls are TRBV6-1 and TRBJ1-1; D is perhaps TRBD1 (5 bases). V was shortened by 3 bases and J by 1 base, with 6 bases between the two germline ends. CDR1 MNHNS and CDR2 SASEGT come from the germline V gene. The CDR3 extends over 13 amino acids. The CDR3 DNA follows: TGTGCCAGCAGTGACGGGGGGAACACTGAAGCTTTCTTT. It encodes CASSDGGNTEAFF.

The J gene is TRBJ1-4, the V gene TRBV4-1; D is possibly TRBD1 (6 bases). Germline V gives CDR1 MGHRA, CDR2 YSYEKL. Trimming cost V 4 bases and J 8 bases, with 29 bases left between them. This CDR3 spans 19 amino acids. CDR3 sequence reads: CASSPWARQGRFIDEKLFF. DNA for the CDR3: TGCGCCAGCAGCCCGTGGGCCAGGCAGGGGCGTTTTATCGACGAAAAACTGTTTTTT.

The sample holds one count of this clone. This chain connects TRBV5-4 to TRBJ2-1; 8 bases line up with TRBD1. This CDR3 has 13 residues. Germline loops: CDR1 SGHNT, CDR2 YYREEE (reference sequence). Trimming at V came to 3 bases and at J to 6 bases, leaving 2 bases not matched to a gene. The CDR3 region has the DNA TGTGCCAGCAGCTCGGACAGGGCCAATGAGCAGTTCTTC. Translated: CASSSDRANEQFF.

The chain has TRBV4-1 and TRBJ1-1; D possibly corresponds to TRBD1 (5 bases). Germline CDR1 is MGHRA and CDR2 is YSYEKL. CDR3 length: 15 amino acids. Between the trimmed V and J ends, which lost 2 bases and 3 bases, there was a span of 13 bases. The CDR3 nucleotides read TGCGCCAGCAGCCAAAGGACTGGAGGGGACACTGAAGCTTTCTTT. Its translation is CASSQRTGGDTEAFF.

This clone was observed once. The chain uses TRBV4-1 and TRBJ2-1; 7 bases match TRBD2. The CDR3 contains 12 residues. J was trimmed by 10 bases and V by 4 bases; bases with no gene match: 4. The germline V gene has CDR1 MGHRA and CDR2 YSYEKL. CDR3 sequence (DNA): TGCGCCAGCAGCCTGGGGGGGGACGAGCAGTTCTTC. Amino acid sequence: CASSLGGDEQFF.

CDR3 amino acids: CASSHGQGMYGYTF. The CDR3 DNA reads TGTGCCAGCAGCCATGGACAGGGGATGTATGGCTACACCTTC. The chain has TRBV5-4 and TRBJ1-2; 9 bases fit TRBD1. Germline V gene lookup returns CDR1 SGHNT and CDR2 YYREEE (reference sequence). The V gene end was trimmed by 4 bases and the J gene end by 5 bases; junction bases not matched to a gene: 6. The length of the CDR3 is 14 residues.

The chain is built from TRBV4-1 and TRBJ1-5; D is ambiguous. The CDR3 has 15 amino acids. The V gene's germline CDR1 is MGHRA and CDR2 YSYEKL. V was trimmed by 3 bases and J by 1 base, leaving 10 bases between them. The DNA for the CDR3 is TGCGCCAGCAGCCACCCCCGGGAGAGCAATCAGCCCCAGCATTTT. Its translation is CASSHPRESNQPQHF.

The V and J genes are TRBV6-4 and TRBJ2-5, with D perhaps TRBD1 (5 bases). CDR1 is MRHNA, CDR2 SNTAGT, per germline. The V end lost 5 bases, the J end lost 4 bases, and 8 bases lay between the germline ends. This CDR3 is built from 12 residues. CDR3 amino acids: CASSRTRETQYF. CDR3 in DNA: TGTGCCAGCAGTCGGACAAGAGAGACCCAGTACTTC.

For the CDR3, the DNA is TGTGCCAACCTCCGGGATCAGCCCTATGGCTACACCTTC. Its translation is CANLRDQPYGYTF. This sequence joins TRBV21-1 and TRBJ1-2. TRBV21-1 is a pseudogene segment. The CDR3 is 13 residues long.

The rearrangement links TRBV27 to TRBJ2-3, with 8 bases identical to TRBD2. The CDR3 runs 13 residues. The J segment lost 1 base and the V segment lost 11 bases, leaving 5 bases of the junction unmatched. CDR1 and CDR2 (germline): MNHEY, SMNVEV (reference sequence). As DNA, the CDR3 is TGTGCCCCCCGGGGGGGACGCACAGATACGCAGTATTTT. Protein: CAPRGGRTDTQYF.

This chain connects TRBV13 to TRBJ2-3, with TRBD2 matching 12 bases. The germline gives CDR1 PRHDT, CDR2 FYEKMQ (reference sequence). The CDR3 spans 16 residues. The V gene end was trimmed by 4 bases and the J gene end by 4 bases; junction bases not matched to a gene: 6. CDR3 sequence reads: CASSSMTSGGADTQYF. Written as DNA, the CDR3 is TGTGCCAGCAGCTCAATGACTAGCGGGGGAGCAGATACGCAGTATTTT. Complete variable domain (other parts from reference TRBV13 and TRBJ2-3): AAGVIQSPRHLIKEKRETATLKCYPIPRHDTVYWYQQGPGQDPQFLISFYEKMQSDKGSIPDRFSAQQFSDYHSELNMSSLELGDSALYFCASSSMTSGGADTQYFGPGTRLTVL.

The chain employs TRBV5-1 and TRBJ2-5, with 7 bases fitting TRBD1. V dropped 3 bases and J dropped 5; count of bases not matched to a gene: 7. Germline loops: CDR1 SGHRS, CDR2 YFSETQ. This CDR3 has 14 amino acids. The CDR3 nucleotides read TGCGCCAGCAGCTCAGGTGACAGGGCTGAGACCCAGTACTTC. Its protein product is CASSSGDRAETQYF. Variable domain in full (rest from reference TRBV5-1 and TRBJ2-5): KAGVTQTPRYLIKTRGQQVTLSCSPISGHRSVSWYQQTPGQGLQFLFEYFSETQRNKGNFPGRFSGRQFSNSRSEMNVSTLELGDSALYLCASSSGDRAETQYFGPGTRLLVL.

The J gene is TRBJ2-2, the V gene TRBV18, with D possibly TRBD2 on 5 matching bases. The CDR3 runs 16 residues. The germline V and J ends were trimmed by 1 base and 4 bases, with 13 bases remaining between them. Per the germline V gene, CDR1 is KGHSH and CDR2 is LQKENI. CDR3 coding DNA: TGTGCCAGCTCACCACGACGAGGGATACTCACCGGGGAGCTGTTTTTT. Its protein product is CASSPRRGILTGELFF.

The chain joins TRBV28 to TRBJ1-4; D is undetermined. V lost 6 bases and J lost 11, with 13 bases in between. CDR3 length equals 12 residues. CDR1 is MDHEN and CDR2 is SYDVKM in the germline V gene. Written as DNA, the CDR3 is TGTGCCAGCAGCCCCTCGAGATCTAAACTGTTTTTT. Protein sequence: CASSPSRSKLFF.

The V gene is TRBV5-6, the J gene TRBJ2-2; D is perhaps TRBD2 (6 bases). CDR3 length: 14 residues. Germline values: CDR1 SGHDT, CDR2 YYEEEE. V lost 4 bases and J 8 bases, leaving 15 bases between the germline ends. The CDR3 protein is CASSLTRRAGELFF. CDR3 nucleotides: TGTGCCAGCAGCCTGACTAGAAGAGCTGGGGAGCTGTTTTTT.

The chain recombines TRBV29-1 with TRBJ2-3; 8 bases are a match to TRBD1. The length of the CDR3 is 14 residues. The V gene's germline CDR1 is SQVTM and CDR2 ANQGSEA. V trimming: 6 bases; J trimming: 7 bases; junction bases outside the gene matches: 12. The CDR3 protein is CSVDRDRTLNTQYF. In DNA, the CDR3 is TGCAGCGTGGACCGGGACAGGACTTTGAATACGCAGTATTTT.

The chain is built from TRBV6-1 and TRBJ2-7, with D maybe TRBD2 (5 bases). Germline assignment: CDR1 MNHNS and CDR2 SASEGT. V was cut by 10 bases and J by 5 bases, with 21 bases left in between. The CDR3 consists of 14 residues. The CDR3 DNA reads as TGTGCCACCCCGGGTAGGGAGTCGCCTCACGAGCAGTACTTC. Amino acid sequence: CATPGRESPHEQYF.

V gene TRBV7-9 combines with J gene TRBJ2-1; 8 positions agree with TRBD1. The germline gives CDR1 SEHNR, CDR2 FQNEAQ (reference sequence). The junction had 11 bases not matched to a gene; V was cut back by 4 bases and J by 6 bases. This CDR3 has 16 residues. This CDR3 reads CASSSGGRARVNEQFF. CDR3 bases: TGTGCCAGCAGCTCAGGGGGCAGGGCAAGAGTCAATGAGCAGTTCTTC.

CDR3 bases: TGTGCCAGCAGTTTGGGTCGGCGGGAGGATATCGAGCAGTACTTC. Protein: CASSLGRREDIEQYF. The rearrangement joins TRBV28 to TRBJ2-7; 8 bases line up with TRBD2. CDR1 and CDR2 from the germline V gene are MDHEN and SYDVKM. CDR3 size: 15 residues. V was pared by 3 bases and J by 6 bases, with 10 bases of the junction left unmatched.

The rearrangement uses TRBV5-1 and TRBJ2-7; D perhaps matches TRBD1 (6 bases). Germline CDR1 SGHRS, CDR2 YFSETQ. The CDR3 runs 14 residues. Trimming took off 2 bases at V and 2 bases at J, with 11 bases between the two ends. The CDR3 DNA reads as TGCGCCAGCAGCTTTACAGGACAGACCTACGAGCAGTACTTC. Translated, it gives CASSFTGQTYEQYF.

V and J are TRBV6-5 and TRBJ2-7, with D possibly TRBD2 on 5 matching bases. The CDR3 consists of 14 residues. Trimming shortened V by 4 bases and J by 1 base, and 11 bases separated the two germline ends. CDR1 is MNHEY, CDR2 SVGAGI, per germline. The CDR3 sequence is CASSLLTGSYEQYF. The CDR3 DNA is TGTGCCAGCAGTTTACTCACGGGGTCCTACGAGCAGTACTTC.

J is TRBJ1-6 and V is TRBV6-5, with a weak D call TRBD1 (6 bases). The CDR3 length is 13 residues. V shed 5 bases and J shed 8 bases, with 10 bases lying between them. Germline V CDR1 and CDR2: MNHEY, SVGAGI. Here the CDR3 reads CASSRAGDSPLHF. For the CDR3, the DNA is TGTGCCAGCAGTAGGGCAGGGGATTCACCCCTCCACTTT.

The chain joins TRBV2 to TRBJ1-5; D is unresolved. The CDR3 covers 14 residues. The V and J ends lost 8 bases and 0 bases respectively, with 11 bases between them. CDR1 and CDR2 from the germline V gene are SNHLY and FYNNEI. The CDR3 here is CASRGRLSNQPQHF. The CDR3 coding sequence is TGTGCCAGCCGGGGAAGACTTAGCAATCAGCCCCAGCATTTT.

The chain has TRBV30 and TRBJ2-6; TRBD2 agrees at 7 bases. Trimming took 5 bases from V and 2 from J; bases not matched to a gene: 0. The germline CDR1 and CDR2 sequences are GTSNPN and SVGIG (reference sequence). This CDR3 region has 13 residues. For the CDR3, the DNA is TGTGCCTGGGCGGGGGCTGGGGCCAACGTCCTGACTTTC. Its translation: CAWAGAGANVLTF.